Below are 16 T cell receptor beta chains sequenced from a single sample in a study of glioma-infiltrating T cells. The iRepertoire nested amplicon-rescue multiplex PCR amplified TCR alpha and beta CDR3s from RNA. Via MiXCR, TCRdb re-called the multiplex PCR reads, giving one row per CDR3 protein. The table includes 100,000 to 150,000 distinct CDR3 sequences, more than 20% detected once. The sample consisted of glioma tissue, nonneoplastic brain tissue, or PBMCs (not recorded which). The receptor source for this set is a human donor with low-grade glioma or glioblastoma, undergoing nonglioma brain surgery, or in good health (not recorded which).

The table lists this clonotype with many counts. V gene TRBV6-2 or TRBV6-3 combines with J gene TRBJ1-6, with 7 bases fitting TRBD1. V was pared by 2 bases and J by 11 bases, with 0 bases of the junction left unmatched. This CDR3 contains 12 residues. CDR1 is MNHEY, CDR2 SVGEGT, per germline. The CDR3: CASSYTGAPLHF. CDR3 sequence (DNA): TGTGCCAGCAGTTACACAGGGGCACCCCTCCACTTT.

J is TRBJ2-3 and V is TRBV4-1; the match to TRBD2 covers 10 bases. Germline-derived CDR1 and CDR2 are MGHRA and YSYEKL. The CDR3 runs 15 residues. V was pared by 6 bases and J by 4 bases, with 7 bases of the junction left unmatched. The CDR3 reads CASRQVGLAADTQYF. The CDR3, as DNA: TGCGCCAGCAGGCAGGTTGGACTAGCGGCAGATACGCAGTATTTT.

Many counts were recorded for this clonotype. The chain uses TRBV7-2 and TRBJ2-7; D perhaps matches TRBD1 (6 bases). The CDR3 runs 15 residues. CDR1 SGHTA and CDR2 FQGNSA come from the germline V gene. With 5 bases removed from V and 4 bases from J, the gap between germline ends came to 18 bases. The CDR3 loop reads CASSPEVGQGYEQYF. The CDR3 nucleotides read TGTGCCAGCAGCCCGGAGGTGGGGCAGGGGTACGAGCAGTACTTC.

This clonotype was recorded a few times. V gene TRBV19 combines with J gene TRBJ2-1, with 7 nucleotides matching TRBD2. Per the germline V gene, CDR1 is LNHDA and CDR2 is SQIVND (reference sequence). The CDR3 contains 15 residues. The junction had 4 bases not matched to a gene; V was cut back by 1 base and J by 4 bases. CDR3 bases: TGTGCCAGTAGTATAGGGGGGAGGGCGTACAATGAGCAGTTCTTC. As protein: CASSIGGRAYNEQFF.

As concerns this clonotype: A read error may explain this, as a much larger clone is one base away. The chain joins TRBV28 to TRBJ1-2; 7 positions agree with TRBD1. In germline, CDR1 is MDHEN, CDR2 SYDVKM. The CDR3 is made up of 15 amino acids. The CDR3, as DNA: TGTGCCAGCAGTTTAGTCCGACAGGGACACTATGCCTACACCTTC. Translated, it gives CASSLVRQGHYAYTF.

About this clonotype itself: With a much larger clone just one base away, this may be a read error. The chain links TRBV20-1 to TRBJ2-7, with 9 nucleotides matching TRBD2. Looked up from germline, CDR1 is DFQATT and CDR2 is SNEGSKA (reference sequence). This CDR3 is 16 amino acids long. CDR3 nucleotides: TGCAGTGCCCGATGGGCCCTAGCGGGGCCTGACTACGGGCAGTACTTC. It translates to CSARWALAGPDYGQYF.

There are many counts of this clonotype. A much bigger clone sits one base away, suggesting this may be a read error. This chain connects TRBV6-2 or TRBV6-3 to TRBJ2-5; TRBD2 matches at 8 bases. The V gene's germline CDR1 is MNHEY and CDR2 SVGEGT. Trimming removed 7 bases from V and 6 bases from J; junction bases left unmatched: 7. The CDR3 loop spans 13 amino acids. CDR3 amino acids: CASTVAGMKTQYF. CDR3 nucleotides: TGTGCCAGCACGGTAGCGGGAATGAAGACCCAGTACTTC.

This clonotype was counted a few times. It may be a read error: a sequence one base away is much more abundant. V usage is TRBV14 and J usage is TRBJ2-1; no definite D call. V lost 3 bases and J lost 7, with 4 bases in between. CDR3 size: 11 residues. Germline CDR1 is SGHDN and CDR2 is FVKESK. This chain's CDR3 is CASSHVNEQFF. CDR3 in DNA: TGTGCCAGCAGCCATGTAAATGAGCAGTTCTTC.

This clonotype has at least ten counts. This chain joins TRBV28 and TRBJ2-7; 7 bases align to TRBD1. CDR1 is MDHEN and CDR2 is SYDVKM in the germline V gene. This CDR3 spans 14 amino acids. The V segment lost 3 bases and the J segment 6 bases; nucleotides outside the gene matches: 8. The DNA for the CDR3 is TGTGCCAGCAGTTTTCCGACAGGGACCCTCGAGCAGTACTTC. Its translation: CASSFPTGTLEQYF. The full variable domain, in which reference TRBV28 and TRBJ2-7 provide the parts outside the CDR3, is DVKVTQSSRYLVKRTGEKVFLECVQDMDHENMFWYRQDPGLGLRLIYFSYDVKMKEKGDIPEGYSVSREKKERFSLILESASTNQTSMYLCASSFPTGTLEQYFGPGTRLTVT.

This clonotype has ten or more counts. The gene calls are TRBV7-2 and TRBJ1-1; D might be TRBD1 (6 bases). Trimming removed 1 base from V and 0 bases from J, with 12 bases in between. From germline, CDR1 is SGHTA and CDR2 FQGNSA. CDR3 length: 16 amino acids. CDR3 DNA sequence: TGTGCCAGCAGCTTAGGGGCAGGGGTTATGAACACTGAAGCTTTCTTT. As protein: CASSLGAGVMNTEAFF.

With respect to this clonotype: At one boundary the junction diverges from the germline segment, which might be a read error. V usage is TRBV20-1 and J usage is TRBJ1-1, with D perhaps TRBD1 (5 bases). Germline V gene sequence: CDR1 DFQATT, CDR2 SNEGSKA (reference sequence). The CDR3 spans 16 residues. The chain's CDR3 is CSARGPWAGFGTEAFF. CDR3 nucleotides: TGCAGTGCCAGAGGGCCCTGGGCAGGGTTCGGCACTGAAGCTTTCTTT.

Regarding this clonotype: This clone may be a read error of a much larger clone one base away. The rearrangement uses TRBV6-4 and TRBJ2-1; possible D gene TRBD2, 6 bases. V was clipped by 6 bases and J by 5 bases, with 20 bases between them. The CDR3 sequence is 16 residues long. Looked up from germline, CDR1 is MRHNA and CDR2 is SNTAGT. In nucleotides, the CDR3 is TGTGCCAGCAGACCAACCGGGATTAGCGGTGACAATGAGCAGTTCTTC. Its protein product is CASRPTGISGDNEQFF.

Details on this clonotype: A read error may produce the germline difference seen at one junction end. This sequence joins TRBV28 and TRBJ2-5; 10 bases fit TRBD1. Germline lookup yields CDR1 MDHEN and CDR2 SYDVKM. The CDR3 sequence is 14 residues long. Written as DNA, the CDR3 is TGTGCCAGAGGACCGGGACAGGGGATGGGGACCAAGTACTTC. Protein: CARGPGQGMGTKYF.

This clonotype was counted a few times. V and J are TRBV18 and TRBJ2-5; 7 bases match TRBD2. V dropped 2 bases and J dropped 1; count of bases not matched to a gene: 7. CDR3 size: 16 residues. Germline V gene sequence: CDR1 KGHSH, CDR2 LQKENI. The CDR3 is CASSPLASGPQETQYF. The CDR3 bases are TGTGCCAGCTCACCATTGGCTAGCGGACCCCAAGAGACCCAGTACTTC. The variable domain in full, with the rest retrieved from reference TRBV18 and TRBJ2-5, is NAGVMQNPRHLVRRRGQEARLRCSPMKGHSHVYWYRQLPEEGLKFMVYLQKENIIDESGMPKERFSAEFPKEGPSILRIQQVVRGDSAAYFCASSPLASGPQETQYFGPGTRLLVL.

About this clonotype itself: A much bigger clone sits one base away, suggesting this may be a read error. Likely a read error: the CDR3 ends without its conserved phenylalanine or tryptophan. This chain links TRBV15 with TRBJ2-1; 12 nucleotides match TRBD2. The CDR3 has 17 amino acids. V was pared by 1 base and J by 8 bases, with 9 bases of the junction left unmatched. The V gene's germline CDR1 is LNHNV and CDR2 YYDKDF (reference sequence). The CDR3 is CATSRGKTTSGSYEQFL. CDR3 DNA: TGTGCCACCAGCAGAGGAAAAACGACTAGCGGGAGCTATGAGCAGTTCCTC.

The sample holds a few counts of this clonotype. Possible read error: a much larger clone is one base away. The chain couples TRBV24-1 to TRBJ2-2; D might be TRBD1 (6 bases). The CDR3 is 12 residues long. The V gene's germline CDR1 is KGHDR and CDR2 SFDVKD. The CDR3 sequence: CTTRGNTGELFF. The CDR3 coding sequence is TGTACCACCAGGGGGAACACCGGGGAGCTGTTTTTT.